This entry is about one T cell receptor beta chain. The sample is drawn from a study of blood T cell repertoires in COVID-19. Study processing details: The authors estimated nucleated cell counts from reference gene primer amplification. The protocol was immunoSEQ multiplex PCR, while the TCRdb copy is restricted to in-frame clones and leaves out a portion. The V and J calls and the clone size are those of that table, but D and trimming were determined from the DNA. The sample carries approximately 94,000 clones, about 91% recorded once. V lost 7 bases, J lost 4 bases, and 15 bases lay in between. The CDR3 is 14 residues long. Per germline, CDR1 SGHDT and CDR2 YYEEEE.

The material sequenced was peripheral blood. The clonotype comes from a human donor in a cohort sampled during active COVID-19. The chain couples TRBV5-6 to TRBJ2-1; D is possibly TRBD2 (5 bases). The CDR3 DNA is TGTGCCAGCGGTGGATCGGACTTTTACAATGAGCAGTTCTTC. Translation gives CASGGSDFYNEQFF. The full variable domain, its missing parts supplied by reference TRBV5-6 and TRBJ2-1, is DAGVTQSPTHLIKTRGQQVTLRCSPKSGHDTVSWYQQALGQGPQFIFQYYEEEERQRGNFPDRFSGHQFPNYSSELNVNALLLGDSALYLCASGGSDFYNEQFFGPGTRLTVL.